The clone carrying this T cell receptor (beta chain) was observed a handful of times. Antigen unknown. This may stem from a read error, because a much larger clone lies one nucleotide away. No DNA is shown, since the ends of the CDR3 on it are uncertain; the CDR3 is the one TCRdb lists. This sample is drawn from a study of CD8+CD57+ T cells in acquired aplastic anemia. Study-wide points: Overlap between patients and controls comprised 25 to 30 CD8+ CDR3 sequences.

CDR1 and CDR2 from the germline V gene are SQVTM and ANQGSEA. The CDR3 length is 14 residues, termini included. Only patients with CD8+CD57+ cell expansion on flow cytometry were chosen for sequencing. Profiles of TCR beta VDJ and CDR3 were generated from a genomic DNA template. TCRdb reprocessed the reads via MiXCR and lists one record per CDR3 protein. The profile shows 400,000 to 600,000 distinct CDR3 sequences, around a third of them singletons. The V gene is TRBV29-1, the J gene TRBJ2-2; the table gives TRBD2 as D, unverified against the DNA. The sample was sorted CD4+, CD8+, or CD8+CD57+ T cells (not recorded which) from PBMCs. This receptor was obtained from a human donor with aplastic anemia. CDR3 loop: CSVDVGGGTGELLF.